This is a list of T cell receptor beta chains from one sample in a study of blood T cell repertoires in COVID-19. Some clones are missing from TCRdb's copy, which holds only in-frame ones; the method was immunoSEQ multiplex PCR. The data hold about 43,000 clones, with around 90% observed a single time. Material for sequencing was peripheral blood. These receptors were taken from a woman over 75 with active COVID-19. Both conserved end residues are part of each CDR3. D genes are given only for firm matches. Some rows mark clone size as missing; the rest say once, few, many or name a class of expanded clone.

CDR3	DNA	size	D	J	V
CASSHFRGGGVNYNEQFF	TGTGCCAGTAGTCACTTTAGGGGCGGGGGCGTCAACTACAATGAGCAGTTCTTC	NA	NA	TRBJ2-1	TRBV19
CASSSGLAGGTDTQYF	TGTGCCAGCAGCTCGGGACTAGCGGGGGGCACAGATACGCAGTATTTT	NA	TRBD2	TRBJ2-3	TRBV7-2
CASRDSIEAFF	TGTGCCAGCAGGGACAGTATCGAAGCTTTCTTT	NA	NA	TRBJ1-1	TRBV6-5
CASSFDRNTEAFF	TGTGCCAGCAGCTTTGACAGGAACACTGAAGCTTTCTTT	NA	NA	TRBJ1-1	TRBV5-6
CASGTSGGSYTGELFF	TGTGCCAGCGGGACTAGCGGGGGTTCTTACACCGGGGAGCTGTTTTTT	NA	TRBD2	TRBJ2-2	TRBV19
CASSLVGSSYEQYF	TGTGCCAGCAGCTTAGTTGGCAGTTCCTACGAGCAGTACTTC	NA	NA	TRBJ2-7	TRBV7-2
CASRLEGTGTGVYTEAFF	TGTGCAAGTCGCTTAGAGGGGACCGGGACAGGGGTTTACACTGAAGCTTTCTTT	NA	NA	TRBJ1-1	TRBV12-2
CASSIRDIEVYTF	TGTGCCAGCAGCATCCGGGACATAGAAGTCTACACCTTC	NA	NA	TRBJ1-2	TRBV5-5
CASSRQGGGTDTQYF	TGTGCCAGCAGCCGCCAGGGGGGTGGCACAGATACGCAGTATTTT	NA	NA	TRBJ2-3	TRBV4-2
CASSLLGGVTYEQYF	TGTGCCAGCAGCTTACTTGGCGGGGTCACCTACGAGCAGTACTTC	NA	NA	TRBJ2-7	TRBV7-9
CASSQPPGQEENYGYTF	TGTGCCAGCAGCCAACCTCCCGGACAGGAAGAAAACTATGGCTACACCTTC	once	TRBD1	TRBJ1-2	TRBV5-4
CASSLLAGAGEQFF	TGTGCCAGCAGTTTACTAGCGGGGGCAGGGGAGCAGTTCTTC	NA	TRBD2	TRBJ2-1	TRBV6-5
CSVSDRGVRDEQFF	TGCAGCGTTTCGGACAGGGGGGTGAGGGATGAGCAGTTCTTC	few	TRBD1	TRBJ2-1	TRBV29-1
CASNSDRAPNSPLHF	TGTGCCAGCAACTCGGACAGGGCTCCTAATTCACCCCTCCACTTT	once	TRBD1	TRBJ1-6	TRBV2
CAITSRRSNQPQHF	TGTGCCATCACTTCTCGGAGAAGCAATCAGCCCCAGCATTTT	few	NA	TRBJ1-5	TRBV28
CASSSGTPLQETQYF	TGTGCCAGCAGTTCAGGGACACCGCTTCAAGAGACCCAGTACTTC	NA	NA	TRBJ2-5	TRBV27
CASSRGKANYGYTF	TGTGCCAGTAGTAGAGGGAAGGCGAACTATGGCTACACCTTC	NA	NA	TRBJ1-2	TRBV19
CASSNDRNSPLHF	TGTGCCAGCAGTAACGACAGAAATTCACCCCTCCACTTT	NA	NA	TRBJ1-6	TRBV6-5
CATSDIQGSLGNEQFF	TGTGCCACCAGTGATATACAGGGATCCTTGGGCAATGAGCAGTTCTTC	NA	NA	TRBJ2-1	TRBV24-1
CASSEASRGNQPQHF	TGTGCCAGCAGTGAAGCGAGCAGGGGAAATCAGCCCCAGCATTTT	NA	NA	TRBJ1-5	TRBV6-1
CASTPQAGGHGSLYTF	TGTGCCAGCACCCCTCAAGCGGGAGGCCATGGGTCCCTCTACACCTTC	NA	NA	TRBJ1-2	TRBV28
CASSPGQGVPGGNTIYF	TGTGCCAGCAGTCCGGGACAGGGTGTCCCGGGCGGAAACACCATATATTTT	NA	TRBD1	TRBJ1-3	TRBV6-2/TRBV6-3
CAIRLALYNEQFF	TGTGCCATCCGACTAGCCCTATACAATGAGCAGTTCTTC	NA	TRBD2	TRBJ2-1	TRBV2
CASSQDRQGAGNTIYF	TGTGCCAGCAGCCAAGATCGGCAGGGTGCTGGAAACACCATATATTTT	NA	NA	TRBJ1-3	TRBV3-1/TRBV3-2
CASTQGPHLNTEAFF	TGTGCCAGCACTCAGGGGCCGCATCTGAACACTGAAGCTTTCTTT	NA	NA	TRBJ1-1	TRBV9
CASSHRQLYNEQFF	TGTGCCAGCAGCCACCGACAGCTCTACAATGAGCAGTTCTTC	NA	NA	TRBJ2-1	TRBV7-2
CASSEARGMVKNIQYF	TGTGCCAGCAGTGAAGCTAGGGGAATGGTCAAAAACATTCAGTACTTC	NA	NA	TRBJ2-4	TRBV6-1
CASSIGTSEGDTQYF	TGTGCCAGTAGTATAGGAACTAGCGAGGGTGATACGCAGTATTTT	NA	TRBD2	TRBJ2-3	TRBV19
CASSRDRMNTEAFF	TGTGCCAGCAGTCGTGACAGAATGAACACTGAAGCTTTCTTT	NA	NA	TRBJ1-1	TRBV27
CASSLAPRASGAYNEQFF	TGTGCCAGCAGCTTGGCACCTCGGGCTAGCGGGGCCTACAATGAGCAGTTCTTC	NA	TRBD2	TRBJ2-1	TRBV5-6
CATLDRGSGELFF	TGTGCCACCCTAGACAGGGGTAGCGGGGAGCTGTTTTTT	few	TRBD1	TRBJ2-2	TRBV24-1
CASSQEWTAHNNEQFF	TGTGCCAGCAGCCAAGAATGGACAGCGCACAACAATGAGCAGTTCTTC	NA	NA	TRBJ2-1	TRBV3-1/TRBV3-2
CASGPTGSTDTQYF	TGCGCCAGCGGACCGACAGGCAGCACAGATACGCAGTATTTT	NA	NA	TRBJ2-3	TRBV5-1
CASSWGQGEGYTF	TGCGCCAGCAGCTGGGGACAGGGGGAAGGCTACACCTTC	once	TRBD1	TRBJ1-2	TRBV5-1
CASSPLAGGYNEQFF	TGTGCCAGCAGCCCCCTAGCGGGGGGCTACAATGAGCAGTTCTTC	once	TRBD2	TRBJ2-1	TRBV3-1/TRBV3-2